This T cell receptor (beta chain) was profiled in a study of metastatic and nonmetastatic thyroid tumors. Turning to the study itself: Across peripheral blood and tumor or nodule tissue samples taken from malignant and benign thyroid patients, the repertoires were compared with one another.

Until they underwent thyroid surgery, no patient had received any treatment. Under the authors' procedure: Between-group CDR3 differences, defined by clinicopathological status, yielded a distant-metastasis classifier for papillary thyroid cancer. TCRdb reassembled clones from the PCR reads with MiXCR. TCRdb assigned the V and J calls; the authors' analysis was not used. The table has about 35,000 clones, around a fifth seen once. Notes on the study in general: Malignant tumors reportedly showed significantly higher TCR beta diversity than benign nodules in both blood and tumor.

This clone was found many times. Its target is unknown. V was cut by 5 bases and J by 7 bases, with 9 bases left in between. This CDR3 region has 11 residues. Germline loops: CDR1 SGHVS, CDR2 FQNEAQ. Sequencing used blood. This sequence was found in a female donor with papillary thyroid cancer or a benign thyroid nodule (not recorded which). Some clones in this sample may be carry-over from other donors' samples. This chain joins TRBV7-8 and TRBJ2-7; D uncertain. The CDR3 is CASSTSREQYF. The CDR3 nucleotides read TGTGCCAGCAGCACCTCAAGAGAGCAGTACTTC.